This TCR beta chain was retrieved from a study of T cell responses to AZD1222 COVID-19 vaccine. Germline assignment: CDR1 SGHNT and CDR2 YENEEA. V lost 1 base and J lost 5, with 14 bases in between. This CDR3 is 15 amino acids long. Sequencing used immunoSEQ multiplex PCR; TCRdb keeps in-frame clones, though not all of them. The top ten clones hold less than 4% of a sample with tens of thousands of clones, 80% to 95% of them seen once. About this clone: What it recognizes is unknown.

Recipients boosted at about 4 weeks or about 12 weeks are pooled. Regarding the study as a whole: The study found Spike-specific TCR breadth and depth rose after two AZD1222 doses.

The sequencing used peripheral blood, collected 28 days after the second AZD1222 dose. The chain links TRBV11-3 to TRBJ1-1; no reliable D call. The receptor comes from an adult who received the AZD1222 COVID-19 vaccine. This chain's CDR3 is CASSLGDGSWTEAFF. The CDR3 DNA reads TGTGCCAGCAGCTTAGGAGACGGCAGTTGGACTGAAGCTTTCTTT.